The rows below give T cell receptor beta chains drawn from one sample of a study of PD-1 blockade in classical Hodgkin lymphoma. Sequenced by immunoSEQ multiplex PCR; TCRdb stores in-frame clones only, minus some. This repertoire shows 43,000 or so clones, roughly 73% found once; its top ten account for roughly a third. The sample in question was peripheral blood mononuclear cells (PBMCs), obtained before the fourth cycle of nivolumab. These receptor sequences come from a human donor with classical Hodgkin lymphoma. The CDR3 runs from the conserved cysteine through the conserved F or W. Each record gives: D gene, CDR3 length, clone size, V gene, J gene, CDR3 protein, CDR3 DNA. D genes are given only for firm matches. Only part of the rows carry a size: once, few, many, or a class if the clone is expanded.

D: NA
length: 15
size: NA
V: TRBV7-9
J: TRBJ2-5
CDR3: CASSLELLTTETQYF
DNA: TGTGCCAGCAGCTTAGAGCTACTCACCACGGAGACCCAGTACTTC

D: TRBD1
length: 15
size: NA
V: TRBV4-3
J: TRBJ2-3
CDR3: CASSIQTGATDTQYF
DNA: TGCGCCAGCAGCATACAGACAGGGGCGACAGATACGCAGTATTTT

D: NA
length: 12
size: NA
V: TRBV2
J: TRBJ2-1
CDR3: CASSGGLDEQFF
DNA: TGTGCCAGCAGTGGAGGGTTGGATGAGCAGTTCTTC

D: NA
length: 13
size: NA
V: TRBV19
J: TRBJ2-5
CDR3: CASSPGDSGTQYF
DNA: TGTGCCAGTAGTCCGGGGGACTCTGGGACCCAGTACTTC

D: TRBD1
length: 15
size: NA
V: TRBV30
J: TRBJ1-2
CDR3: CAWRSGQGAREGYTF
DNA: TGTGCCTGGAGAAGCGGACAGGGGGCACGAGAGGGCTACACCTTC

D: TRBD1
length: 14
size: NA
V: TRBV9
J: TRBJ1-5
CDR3: CASSETGSNQPQHF
DNA: TGTGCCAGCAGCGAGACAGGGAGCAATCAGCCCCAGCATTTT

D: TRBD1
length: 14
size: NA
V: TRBV23-1
J: TRBJ1-2
CDR3: CASSPRTGGNRYTF
DNA: TGCGCCAGCAGTCCGAGGACAGGGGGCAACCGCTACACCTTC

D: TRBD1
length: 14
size: NA
V: TRBV6-5
J: TRBJ2-7
CDR3: CASSYDRGLGEQYF
DNA: TGTGCCAGCAGTTACGACAGGGGGCTAGGGGAGCAGTACTTC

D: NA
length: 15
size: once
V: TRBV7-7
J: TRBJ2-5
CDR3: CASSLGETQGETQYF
DNA: TGTGCTAGCAGCTTAGGAGAGACCCAAGGGGAGACCCAGTACTTC

D: NA
length: 15
size: NA
V: TRBV5-1
J: TRBJ1-4
CDR3: CASSPLGSTWEKLFF
DNA: TGCGCCAGCAGCCCACTGGGGTCTACTTGGGAAAAACTGTTTTTT

D: NA
length: 15
size: NA
V: TRBV7-2
J: TRBJ2-7
CDR3: CASSLGGPHSYEQYF
DNA: TGTGCCAGCAGCTTAGGGGGACCGCACTCCTACGAGCAGTACTTC

D: TRBD1
length: 15
size: NA
V: TRBV6-1
J: TRBJ2-7
CDR3: CASRISTGTDYEQYF
DNA: TGTGCCAGCAGGATCTCGACAGGGACGGACTACGAGCAGTACTTC

D: TRBD2
length: 16
size: NA
V: TRBV7-6
J: TRBJ2-7
CDR3: CASSLGTSGGYGEQYF
DNA: TGTGCCAGCAGCTTAGGCACTAGCGGGGGGTATGGCGAGCAGTACTTC

D: TRBD1
length: 18
size: NA
V: TRBV15
J: TRBJ2-3
CDR3: CATSRSLPGQSLPDTQYF
DNA: TGTGCCACCAGCAGATCGCTACCGGGACAGAGTCTCCCCGATACGCAGTATTTT

D: TRBD1
length: 15
size: once
V: TRBV11-2
J: TRBJ1-4
CDR3: CASSPNGQGGEKLFF
DNA: TGTGCCAGCAGCCCCAATGGACAGGGTGGAGAAAAACTGTTTTTT

D: NA
length: 14
size: NA
V: TRBV30
J: TRBJ1-4
CDR3: CAWSQGGSGEKLFF
DNA: TGTGCCTGGAGCCAAGGGGGTAGTGGCGAAAAACTGTTTTTT

D: NA
length: 18
size: few
V: TRBV11-3
J: TRBJ2-1
CDR3: CASSPRPGRYNPSNEQFF
DNA: TGTGCCAGCAGCCCCCGCCCGGGGAGGTACAACCCCAGCAATGAGCAGTTCTTC

D: TRBD1
length: 13
size: NA
V: TRBV7-2
J: TRBJ1-1
CDR3: CASSRQGGTEAFF
DNA: TGTGCCAGCAGCCGACAGGGAGGGACTGAAGCTTTCTTT

D: NA
length: 14
size: NA
V: TRBV7-3
J: TRBJ2-6
CDR3: CASSLNSGANVLTF
DNA: TGTGCCAGCAGCTTAAATTCTGGGGCCAACGTCCTGACTTTC

D: NA
length: 17
size: NA
V: TRBV11-2
J: TRBJ2-1
CDR3: CASSLVFGSFSYNEQFF
DNA: TGTGCCAGCAGCTTAGTGTTTGGTTCATTCTCCTACAATGAGCAGTTCTTC

D: TRBD1
length: 13
size: NA
V: TRBV7-2
J: TRBJ2-2
CDR3: CASSRQGTGELFF
DNA: TGTGCCAGCAGTCGACAGGGGACCGGGGAGCTGTTTTTT

D: TRBD1
length: 16
size: NA
V: TRBV5-1
J: TRBJ2-5
CDR3: CASSLAGQGARETQYF
DNA: TGCGCCAGCAGCTTGGCCGGGCAGGGGGCGCGAGAGACCCAGTACTTC

D: TRBD1
length: 14
size: NA
V: TRBV6-5
J: TRBJ1-1
CDR3: CASSRQGAWTEAFF
DNA: TGTGCCAGCAGTCGACAGGGGGCCTGGACTGAAGCTTTCTTT

D: NA
length: 13
size: NA
V: TRBV11-2
J: TRBJ1-1
CDR3: CASSSQGNTEAFF
DNA: TGTGCCAGCAGCTCACAGGGGAACACTGAAGCTTTCTTT

D: NA
length: 13
size: NA
V: TRBV2
J: TRBJ1-5
CDR3: CASSEQGYQPQHF
DNA: TGTGCCAGCAGTGAACAGGGGTATCAGCCCCAGCATTTT